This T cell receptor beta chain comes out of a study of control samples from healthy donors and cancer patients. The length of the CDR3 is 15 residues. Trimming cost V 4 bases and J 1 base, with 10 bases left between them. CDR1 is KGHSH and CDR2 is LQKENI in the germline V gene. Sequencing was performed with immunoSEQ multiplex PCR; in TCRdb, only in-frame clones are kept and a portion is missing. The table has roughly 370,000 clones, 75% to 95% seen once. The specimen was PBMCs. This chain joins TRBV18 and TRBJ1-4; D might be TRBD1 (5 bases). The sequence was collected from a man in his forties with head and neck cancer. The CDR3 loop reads CASSRPGGTNEKLFF. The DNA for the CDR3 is TGTGCCAGCTCACGACCGGGGGGAACTAATGAAAAACTGTTTTTT.